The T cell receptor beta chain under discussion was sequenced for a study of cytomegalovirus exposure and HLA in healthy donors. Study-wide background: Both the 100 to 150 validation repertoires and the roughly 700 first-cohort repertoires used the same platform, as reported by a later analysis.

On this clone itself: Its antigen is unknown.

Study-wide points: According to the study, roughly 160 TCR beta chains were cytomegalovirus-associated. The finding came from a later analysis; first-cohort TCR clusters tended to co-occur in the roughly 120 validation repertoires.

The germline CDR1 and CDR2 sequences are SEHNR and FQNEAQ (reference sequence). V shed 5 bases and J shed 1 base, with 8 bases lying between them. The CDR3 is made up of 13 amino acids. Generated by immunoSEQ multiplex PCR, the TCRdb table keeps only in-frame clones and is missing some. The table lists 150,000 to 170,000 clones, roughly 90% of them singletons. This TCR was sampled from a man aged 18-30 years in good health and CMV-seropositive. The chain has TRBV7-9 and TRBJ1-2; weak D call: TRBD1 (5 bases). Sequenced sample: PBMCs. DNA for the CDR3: TGTGCCAGCAGCCAAGACAGTAACTATGGCTACACCTTC. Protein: CASSQDSNYGYTF.